Below, 28 T cell receptor beta chains from the same sample are listed, as sequenced in a study of beta chain features in type 1 diabetes. Which antigens these TCRs recognize remains unknown. Of the isolated RNA, all was reverse transcribed, and so the sequenced material was expressed TCRB transcripts. Clones were sequenced by immunoSEQ multiplex PCR, and TCRdb holds only the in-frame ones, with some missing. Among about 240,000 clones, roughly 14% were seen once, and the ten largest hold approximately 0.018%. Study observations and caveats: TCRB CDR3s from Type 1 diabetes patients were moderately but significantly shorter in all four CD4+ subsets.

The sequenced material came from naive CD4+ T cells from blood. These receptors originate from a young man with type 1 diabetes.

The chain uses TRBV5-1 and TRBJ2-7; 9 nucleotides line up with TRBD2. This CDR3 contains 17 residues. From germline, CDR1 is SGHRS and CDR2 YFSETQ. With 4 bases clipped from V and 7 bases from J, the junction kept 18 bases outside the gene matches. CDR3 region: CASSPGVAGARAAEQYF. The DNA of the CDR3 is TGCGCCAGCAGCCCCGGGGTAGCGGGGGCCCGCGCGGCGGAGCAGTACTTC.

This rearrangement joins TRBV30 to TRBJ2-1; D possibly corresponds to TRBD2 (6 bases). There are 15 residues in the CDR3. The V end lost 3 bases, the J end lost 5 bases, and 17 bases lay between the germline ends. CDR1 is GTSNPN and CDR2 is SVGIG in the germline V gene (reference sequence). The CDR3 sequence is CAWSLQGLLNNEQFF. CDR3 DNA: TGTGCCTGGAGCCTGCAGGGACTGTTGAACAATGAGCAGTTCTTC.

In this sample, this clone turned up a few times. The chain links TRBV14 to TRBJ1-2; D call uncertain. In germline, CDR1 is SGHDN, CDR2 FVKESK. Trimming left V 2 bases short and J 2 bases short, with 3 bases between. This CDR3 spans 12 amino acids. CDR3 sequence reads: CASSQQNYGYTF. The DNA of the CDR3 is TGTGCCAGCAGCCAACAGAACTATGGCTACACCTTC.

A few counts support this clone. This chain uses TRBV6-5 with TRBJ1-2; no definite D call. Germline lookup yields CDR1 MNHEY and CDR2 SVGAGI. The V end lost 2 bases, the J end lost 8 bases, and 12 bases lay between the germline ends. The CDR3 spans 13 residues. CDR3 sequence reads: CASSYGQARGYTF. The CDR3 DNA reads as TGTGCCAGCAGTTACGGGCAGGCGAGAGGCTACACCTTC.

This clone was observed a few times. V usage is TRBV5-1 and J usage is TRBJ2-5, with D uncertain. Trimming removed 0 bases at V and 2 bases at J, with 5 bases between. Per germline, CDR1 SGHRS and CDR2 YFSETQ. CDR3 size: 13 residues. The chain's CDR3 is CASSLGRQETQYF. CDR3 in DNA: TGCGCCAGCAGCTTGGGTCGGCAAGAGACCCAGTACTTC.

This clone turned up a few times. The V call is TRBV12-5, the J call TRBJ2-5, with 7 bases fitting TRBD1. CDR1 is LGHNT, CDR2 FRNRAP, per germline. The CDR3 loop spans 11 amino acids. V shed 5 bases, J shed 11 bases, and the junction held 5 bases outside the gene matches. The DNA of the CDR3 is TGTGCTAGTGGTGTACAGGGGCCACAGTACTTC. This sequence encodes CASGVQGPQYF.

This clone turned up a few times. The chain combines TRBV2 with TRBJ2-7, with TRBD1 identical over 9 bases. The CDR3 totals 14 residues. Germline CDR1 and CDR2: SNHLY and FYNNEI. The J segment lost 0 bases and the V segment lost 7 bases, leaving 4 bases of the junction unmatched. The DNA for the CDR3 is TGTGCCAGCATGAGGACAGGGGACTCCTACGAGCAGTACTTC. This encodes CASMRTGDSYEQYF.

The chain recombines TRBV4-1 with TRBJ2-5; possibly TRBD2 for D (7 bases). The CDR3 is 15 residues long. The V gene lost 1 base and the J gene lost 1 base, with 10 bases spanning the gap. Germline lookup yields CDR1 MGHRA and CDR2 YSYEKL. This CDR3 is CASSQGGGLQETQYF. CDR3 coding DNA: TGCGCCAGCAGCCAAGGGGGGGGGCTCCAAGAGACCCAGTACTTC.

This clone was seen more than once but under ten times. The V gene is TRBV15, the J gene TRBJ1-2, with no clear D. V dropped 3 bases and J dropped 7 bases, with 12 bases sitting between them. There are 13 residues in the CDR3. Looked up from germline, CDR1 is LNHNV and CDR2 is YYDKDF (reference sequence). The CDR3 loop is CATSRVRRVGYTF. DNA for the CDR3: TGTGCCACCAGCAGGGTTCGTCGGGTTGGCTACACCTTC.

The chain links TRBV29-1 to TRBJ2-2, with TRBD1 as a possible D gene (5 bases). The CDR3 extends over 15 amino acids. Trimming left V 4 bases short and J 5 bases short, with 17 bases between. The germline V gene has CDR1 SQVTM and CDR2 ANQGSEA. The CDR3 region has the DNA TGCAGCGTTGCCCCAAGGGGTGTGGGGACCGGGGAGCTGTTTTTT. Translating it yields CSVAPRGVGTGELFF.

V usage is TRBV5-1 and J usage is TRBJ2-1, with 10 bases matching TRBD2. CDR3 length: 15 residues. Trimming took 4 bases from V and 0 from J; bases not matched to a gene: 1. The germline V gene encodes CDR1 SGHRS and CDR2 YFSETQ. CDR3 protein: CASSTSGDSYNEQFF. CDR3 coding DNA: TGCGCCAGCAGCACTAGCGGGGACTCCTACAATGAGCAGTTCTTC. Variable domain in full (rest from reference TRBV5-1 and TRBJ2-1): KAGVTQTPRYLIKTRGQQVTLSCSPISGHRSVSWYQQTPGQGLQFLFEYFSETQRNKGNFPGRFSGRQFSNSRSEMNVSTLELGDSALYLCASSTSGDSYNEQFFGPGTRLTVL.

This clone was observed a handful of times. This chain joins TRBV5-4 and TRBJ2-1; 7 positions match TRBD1. The CDR3 has 13 residues. Germline CDR1 SGHNT, CDR2 YYREEE (reference sequence). V trimming: 1 base; J trimming: 7 bases; junction bases outside the gene matches: 2. The CDR3 is CASSLTGVNEQFF. Written as DNA, the CDR3 is TGTGCCAGCAGCTTGACAGGGGTGAATGAGCAGTTCTTC.

This clone has just one count. The V gene is TRBV9, the J gene TRBJ1-1, with D perhaps TRBD1 (6 bases). Looked up from germline, CDR1 is SGDLS and CDR2 is YYNGEE. This CDR3 spans 14 amino acids. V was clipped by 5 bases and J by 5 bases, with 16 bases between them. The CDR3 spells CASSIGTQRTEAFF. CDR3 bases: TGTGCCAGCAGTATCGGGACACAGCGGACTGAAGCTTTCTTT.

This clone was counted only a few times. The rearrangement uses TRBV9 and TRBJ2-1; a possible D gene is TRBD2 (6 bases). CDR1 and CDR2 (germline): SGDLS, YYNGEE. Trimming stripped 0 bases from V and 3 bases from J, with 13 bases between. The CDR3 is 16 residues long. CDR3 loop: CASSVGAGPLYNEQFF. The CDR3, as DNA: TGTGCCAGCAGCGTAGGTGCGGGGCCCCTCTACAATGAGCAGTTCTTC. Using reference TRBV9 and TRBJ2-1 for the parts outside the CDR3, the full variable domain is DSGVTQTPKHLITATGQRVTLRCSPRSGDLSVYWYQQSLDQGLQFLIQYYNGEERAKGNILERFSAQQFPDLHSELNLSSLELGDSALYFCASSVGAGPLYNEQFFGPGTRLTVL.

This clone was seen more than once but under ten times. The chain recombines TRBV5-1 with TRBJ2-1; possible D gene TRBD2, 5 bases. The germline gives CDR1 SGHRS, CDR2 YFSETQ. The CDR3 totals 13 residues. Trimming took off 0 bases at V and 4 bases at J, with 5 bases between the two ends. CDR3 sequence (DNA): TGCGCCAGCAGCTTGGGGGAGTACAATGAGCAGTTCTTC. It codes for CASSLGEYNEQFF. Variable domain in full (rest from reference TRBV5-1 and TRBJ2-1): KAGVTQTPRYLIKTRGQQVTLSCSPISGHRSVSWYQQTPGQGLQFLFEYFSETQRNKGNFPGRFSGRQFSNSRSEMNVSTLELGDSALYLCASSLGEYNEQFFGPGTRLTVL.

The J gene is TRBJ2-1, the V gene TRBV5-1; 8 positions match TRBD2. Germline assignment: CDR1 SGHRS and CDR2 YFSETQ. With 5 bases clipped from V and 6 bases from J, the junction kept 10 bases outside the gene matches. The length of the CDR3 is 15 residues. In DNA, the CDR3 is TGCGCCAGCAGTATCGGGTCTAGCGGGTCCAATGAGCAGTTCTTC. It codes for CASSIGSSGSNEQFF.

The V gene is TRBV9, the J gene TRBJ2-2; tentative D call: TRBD2 (6 bases). The CDR3 length is 15 residues. Germline V gene sequence: CDR1 SGDLS, CDR2 YYNGEE. Trimming removed 4 bases at V and 2 bases at J, with 12 bases between. In DNA form, the CDR3 reads TGTGCCAGCAGCCCGGGACTCACAAACACCGGGGAGCTGTTTTTT. This translates into CASSPGLTNTGELFF.

Only a few counts were recorded for this clone. The V and J genes are TRBV2 and TRBJ2-1, with TRBD2 identical over 13 bases. With 4 bases clipped from V and 4 bases from J, the junction kept 1 base outside the gene matches. CDR3 length: 15 residues. CDR1 is SNHLY and CDR2 is FYNNEI in the germline V gene. CDR3 residues: CASSGGLAGYNEQFF. DNA of the CDR3: TGTGCCAGCAGTGGGGGACTAGCGGGATACAATGAGCAGTTCTTC. Complete variable domain (other parts from reference TRBV2 and TRBJ2-1): EPEVTQTPSHQVTQMGQEVILRCVPISNHLYFYWYRQILGQKVEFLVSFYNNEISEKSEIFDDQFSVERPDGSNFTLKIRSTKLEDSAMYFCASSGGLAGYNEQFFGPGTRLTVL.

A few counts support this clone. The chain couples TRBV6-6 to TRBJ2-7; 7 bases are shared with TRBD2. This CDR3 region has 15 residues. The V gene end was trimmed by 7 bases and the J gene end by 0 bases; junction bases not matched to a gene: 9. Germline V gene data show CDR1 as MNHNY and CDR2 as SVGAGI (reference sequence). The CDR3 DNA sequence: TGTGCCAGCACCAAACGTAGCGGGTCCTCCTACGAGCAGTACTTC. It is translated as CASTKRSGSSYEQYF.

The table lists this clone with a few counts. The chain links TRBV5-1 to TRBJ2-3, with D uncertain. Trimming took 1 base from V and 0 from J, leaving 9 bases between them. The length of the CDR3 is 15 residues. Germline V gene data show CDR1 as SGHRS and CDR2 as YFSETQ. The CDR3 DNA follows: TGCGCCAGCAGCTTGACTGCCGAAAGCACAGATACGCAGTATTTT. Amino acid sequence: CASSLTAESTDTQYF.

This clone has only a few counts. The V and J genes are TRBV10-3 and TRBJ1-3; D gene uncertain. The germline V gene encodes CDR1 ENHRY and CDR2 SYGVKD. V dropped 2 bases and J dropped 2 bases, with 7 bases sitting between them. The CDR3 spans 14 residues. The CDR3 is CAISEMAAGNTIYF. Written as DNA, the CDR3 is TGTGCCATCAGTGAGATGGCAGCTGGAAACACCATATATTTT.

J is TRBJ2-2 and V is TRBV7-9; D uncertain. Trimming took 6 bases from V and 0 from J, leaving 17 bases between them. There are 17 residues in the CDR3. CDR1 and CDR2 (germline): SEHNR, FQNEAQ (reference sequence). Here the CDR3 reads CASRAQLGQPNTGELFF. CDR3 bases: TGTGCCAGCAGGGCACAGCTTGGGCAGCCGAACACCGGGGAGCTGTTTTTT. The full variable domain, in which reference TRBV7-9 and TRBJ2-2 provide the parts outside the CDR3, is DTGVSQNPRHKITKRGQNVTFRCDPISEHNRLYWYRQTLGQGPEFLTYFQNEAQLEKSRLLSDRFSAERPKGSFSTLEIQRTEQGDSAMYLCASRAQLGQPNTGELFFGEGSRLTVL.

This clone has just one count. The chain couples TRBV10-3 to TRBJ2-3; 12 nucleotides line up with TRBD1. J lost 4 bases, V lost 0 bases, and 2 bases had no gene match. The CDR3 has 16 amino acids. CDR1 is ENHRY, CDR2 SYGVKD, per germline. The CDR3: CAISESGQGAADTQYF. In nucleotides, the CDR3 is TGTGCCATCAGTGAGTCGGGACAGGGGGCTGCAGATACGCAGTATTTT.

A few counts support this clone. The chain uses TRBV28 and TRBJ1-3, with 9 bases aligning to TRBD1. The CDR3 is made up of 15 amino acids. Losses at the gene ends were 5 bases for V and 4 bases for J; bases not matched to a gene: 6. Germline CDR1 and CDR2: MDHEN and SYDVKM. The CDR3: CASSLQGAGGNTIYF. Here the CDR3 DNA reads TGTGCCAGCAGTCTACAGGGGGCGGGAGGAAACACCATATATTTT.

The chain is built from TRBV29-1 and TRBJ1-1, with 8 bases lining up with TRBD1. CDR3 size: 14 residues. The trim removed 4 bases at V and 3 bases at J, leaving 7 bases unmatched. Germline values: CDR1 SQVTM, CDR2 ANQGSEA. This CDR3 is CSVVSRGRDTEAFF. DNA for the CDR3: TGCAGCGTTGTGTCCAGGGGGCGGGACACTGAAGCTTTCTTT.

V and J are TRBV6-6 and TRBJ1-4, with D perhaps TRBD1 (6 bases). Deletions cut 6 bases from V and 8 bases from J, with 16 bases between. Germline values: CDR1 MNHNY, CDR2 SVGAGI (reference sequence). The CDR3 runs to 14 residues. CDR3 DNA: TGTGCCAGCAGCCCCGGGGGGGCGGACGAAAAACTGTTTTTT. Translated, it gives CASSPGGADEKLFF.

This clone was seen a handful of times. This chain connects TRBV19 to TRBJ1-5; D call uncertain. The CDR3 is 13 amino acids. V lost 3 bases to trimming and J lost 3 bases, with 6 bases between them. The germline V gene has CDR1 LNHDA and CDR2 SQIVND (reference sequence). The CDR3 is CASSIFYNQPQHF. CDR3 in DNA: TGTGCCAGTAGTATTTTCTACAATCAGCCCCAGCATTTT.

The J gene is TRBJ2-7, the V gene TRBV10-3; possible D gene TRBD1, 6 bases. This CDR3 has 13 residues. Between the trimmed V and J ends, which lost 6 bases and 2 bases, there was a span of 11 bases. Germline CDR1 and CDR2: ENHRY and SYGVKD. The CDR3 region is CAIRSDRTYEQYF. CDR3 DNA: TGTGCCATCAGATCGGACAGAACCTACGAGCAGTACTTC.